These 23 T cell receptor beta chains share one sample of origin, sequenced in a study of blood T cell repertoires in COVID-19 (dated by TCRdb to about 2020). Libraries were built with the immunoSEQ multiplex PCR assay. The clones in this table, taken by TCRdb from immuneACCESS, are in-frame only. Not every clone is retained; where verified, under half of the shortfall comes from an unresolved V gene, and the cause of the rest is unknown. The sample data list around 81,000 clones, and approximately 86% of these were observed just once. Together, the top ten hold about 6.7% of the sample. The sample taken for sequencing was peripheral blood. These receptors all stem from a man in his 70s with acute or convalescent COVID-19.

The chain has TRBV7-8 and TRBJ2-3; TRBD2 aligns across 7 bases. The V and J ends lost 2 bases and 4 bases, in that order; junction bases with no gene match: 12. Germline CDR1 is SGHVS and CDR2 is FQNEAQ. The CDR3 has 17 amino acids. The DNA of the CDR3 is TGTGCCAGCAGCTTAACGCCCCGGGGGGTGAAGGCAGATACGCAGTATTTT. This sequence encodes CASSLTPRGVKADTQYF.

The V and J genes are TRBV7-2 and TRBJ1-5; no clear D gene. CDR1 and CDR2 (germline): SGHTA, FQGNSA. CDR3 length: 15 amino acids. The ends were cut back, 5 bases at V and 6 bases at J, with 17 bases in the middle. The CDR3 spells CASSTDGRMLQPQHF. DNA of the CDR3: TGTGCCAGCAGCACAGATGGTCGCATGCTTCAGCCCCAGCATTTT.

This chain connects TRBV5-1 to TRBJ1-6, with 9 bases identical to TRBD1. Looked up from germline, CDR1 is SGHRS and CDR2 is YFSETQ. The CDR3 contains 15 residues. Trimming cost V 5 bases and J 7 bases; bases outside gene matches: 7. The CDR3 nucleotides are TGCGCCAGCAGAACACCCGGGACAGGGAATTCACCCCTCCACTTT. Translated: CASRTPGTGNSPLHF.

V usage is TRBV7-3 and J usage is TRBJ2-3; perhaps TRBD2 as D (6 bases). V shed 5 bases and J shed 3 bases, with 18 bases lying between them. Per germline, CDR1 SGHTA and CDR2 FQGTGA. The CDR3 sequence is 16 residues long. CDR3: CASSRKGGERTDTQYF. The CDR3, as DNA: TGTGCCAGCAGCCGTAAAGGAGGGGAACGGACAGATACGCAGTATTTT.

In DNA, the CDR3 is TGTGCCAGCAGCCATGGCGGGGGACCCTACGAGCAGTACTTC. Protein sequence: CASSHGGGPYEQYF. This chain joins TRBV3-1 (or the pseudogene TRBV3-2) and TRBJ2-7, with 7 nucleotides matching TRBD2. The V segment lost 3 bases and the J segment 2 bases; nucleotides outside the gene matches: 4. The CDR3 runs to 14 residues. Germline loops: CDR1 LGHDT, CDR2 YNNKEL (reference sequence).

The CDR3: CASSLGIHSSYNEQFF. The CDR3 DNA reads as TGCGCCAGCAGCTTGGGAATCCACAGCTCCTACAATGAGCAGTTCTTC. The chain is built from TRBV5-1 and TRBJ2-1; D call uncertain. V dropped 0 bases and J dropped 0 bases, with 10 bases sitting between them. The germline V gene encodes CDR1 SGHRS and CDR2 YFSETQ. The CDR3 runs to 16 residues.

The CDR3 sequence: CAWSVRDRCNSPLHF. The CDR3 DNA reads TGTGCCTGGAGTGTGAGGGACAGGTGTAATTCACCCCTCCACTTT. J is TRBJ1-6 and V is TRBV30; 8 nucleotides line up with TRBD1. The CDR3 has 15 amino acids. The germline gives CDR1 GTSNPN, CDR2 SVGIG (reference sequence). V lost 0 bases, J lost 6 bases, and 4 bases stayed unmatched.

The V and J genes are TRBV11-2 and TRBJ2-7; 8 bases map to TRBD1. V lost 5 bases to trimming and J lost 0 bases; unmatched junction nucleotides: 9. The length of the CDR3 is 16 residues. Per the germline V gene, CDR1 is SGHAT and CDR2 is FQNNGV. As DNA, the CDR3 is TGTGCCAGCAGCCCGCCGGGACAGGTGAACTCCTACGAGCAGTACTTC. As protein: CASSPPGQVNSYEQYF.

This chain connects TRBV6-5 to TRBJ1-3; the match to TRBD1 covers 7 bases. CDR3 length: 14 amino acids. Losses at the gene ends were 6 bases for V and 0 bases for J; bases not matched to a gene: 2. Germline loops: CDR1 MNHEY, CDR2 SVGAGI. CDR3 protein: CASRDRHSGNTIYF. CDR3 DNA sequence: TGTGCCAGCAGGGACAGGCACTCTGGAAACACCATATATTTT.

V is TRBV11-3 and J is TRBJ2-1; TRBD1 matches at 7 bases. After removal of 2 bases from V and 7 bases from J, the junction contained 2 bases not matched to a gene. This CDR3 is built from 13 residues. The V gene's germline CDR1 is SGHNT and CDR2 YENEEA. The CDR3 nucleotides are TGTGCCAGCAGCTTATCAGGGGGTAATGAGCAGTTCTTC. Translation gives CASSLSGGNEQFF.

This clone showed up just a few times. V is TRBV4-3 and J is TRBJ2-1; maybe TRBD2 (5 bases). This CDR3 spans 14 amino acids. The germline gives CDR1 LGHNA, CDR2 YSLEER. Trimming took 2 bases from V and 5 from J, leaving 10 bases between them. The CDR3 sequence is CASSQSQRNNEQFF. The CDR3 DNA reads as TGCGCCAGCAGCCAAAGCCAGCGGAACAATGAGCAGTTCTTC.

Written as DNA, the CDR3 is TGTGCCAGCAGCCCCCAGGCGGGAGCCTACGAGCAGTACTTC. This gives the protein CASSPQAGAYEQYF. The V and J genes are TRBV7-2 and TRBJ2-7; 7 bases align to TRBD2. Germline V gives CDR1 SGHTA, CDR2 FQGNSA. J was trimmed by 2 bases and V by 5 bases; bases with no gene match: 6. There are 14 residues in the CDR3.

V gene TRBV5-1 combines with J gene TRBJ2-7; the match to TRBD2 covers 7 bases. The CDR3 totals 21 residues. Trimming took 2 bases from V and 4 from J; bases not matched to a gene: 27. The germline V gene encodes CDR1 SGHRS and CDR2 YFSETQ. The CDR3 bases are TGCGCCAGCAGCTTTTCAGTGGCGACAGCGGGACGCGCGGGGCGGGATTACGAGCAGTACTTC. Encoded protein: CASSFSVATAGRAGRDYEQYF.

The V gene is TRBV4-3, the J gene TRBJ2-7; a weak D match, TRBD1 (5 bases). Germline loops: CDR1 LGHNA, CDR2 YSLEER. Trimming removed 0 bases from V and 3 bases from J, with 12 bases in between. CDR3 length: 15 residues. The CDR3 DNA is TGCGCCAGCAGCCAAGAGTATCAGGGAAGCTACGAGCAGTACTTC. Residues: CASSQEYQGSYEQYF.

V usage is TRBV11-3 and J usage is TRBJ2-6, with a possible D match to TRBD1 (5 bases). V lost 0 bases and J lost 1, with 19 bases in between. This CDR3 spans 20 amino acids. Germline CDR1 reads SGHNT; CDR2 reads YENEEA. CDR3 amino acids: CASSLDKRGPNDSGANVLTF. CDR3 coding DNA: TGTGCCAGCAGCTTAGATAAAAGGGGCCCGAATGATTCTGGGGCCAACGTCCTGACTTTC.

V is TRBV7-9 and J is TRBJ2-7, with TRBD1 matching 9 bases. The CDR3 length is 15 residues. Germline V gene lookup returns CDR1 SEHNR and CDR2 FQNEAQ (reference sequence). J lost 6 bases, V lost 7 bases, and 13 bases had no gene match. CDR3 sequence: CASIPSGTGPSEQYF. CDR3 in DNA: TGTGCCAGCATCCCCTCCGGGACAGGGCCCTCCGAGCAGTACTTC.

The chain joins TRBV19 to TRBJ1-1; D gene ambiguous. CDR1 is LNHDA and CDR2 is SQIVND in the germline V gene (reference sequence). The length of the CDR3 is 13 residues. With 5 bases removed from V and 1 base from J, the gap between germline ends came to 8 bases. The CDR3: CASSPEGNTEAFF. The CDR3 nucleotides are TGTGCCAGTAGTCCTGAGGGGAACACTGAAGCTTTCTTT.

The CDR3 loop is CASSSQGAQNTEAFF. In DNA, the CDR3 is TGTGCCAGCAGCAGCCAGGGGGCTCAAAACACTGAAGCTTTCTTT. The chain links TRBV16 to TRBJ1-1, with 8 bases aligning to TRBD1. The V gene's germline CDR1 is KGHSY and CDR2 FQNENV. The CDR3 extends over 15 amino acids. The V and J ends lost 5 bases and 2 bases, in that order; junction bases with no gene match: 7. The full variable domain, in which reference TRBV16 and TRBJ1-1 provide the parts outside the CDR3, is GEEVAQTPKHLVRGEGQKAKLYCAPIKGHSYVFWYQQVLKNEFKFLISFQNENVFDETGMPKERFSAKCLPNSPCSLEIQATKLEDSAVYFCASSSQGAQNTEAFFGQGTRLTVV.

This chain connects TRBV18 to TRBJ2-1, with 7 bases lining up with TRBD2. The CDR3 covers 13 residues. The germline CDR1 and CDR2 sequences are KGHSH and LQKENI. The trim removed 3 bases at V and 8 bases at J, leaving 4 bases unmatched. This CDR3 is CASSPGLIDEQFF. For the CDR3, the DNA is TGTGCCAGCTCACCGGGACTAATCGATGAGCAGTTCTTC.

This clone was observed a handful of times. The chain carries TRBV19 and TRBJ2-5; D perhaps matches TRBD1 (6 bases). CDR3 length: 15 amino acids. Trimming shortened V by 5 bases and J by 1 base, and 14 bases separated the two germline ends. Germline V gene lookup returns CDR1 LNHDA and CDR2 SQIVND (reference sequence). Here the CDR3 DNA reads TGTGCCAGTAGTCCCGCACAGGGATTCCAAGAGACCCAGTACTTC. This translates into CASSPAQGFQETQYF.

This clone was counted between two and nine times. The V and J genes are TRBV28 and TRBJ2-1; a weak D match, TRBD2 (6 bases). V was clipped by 6 bases and J by 4 bases, with 16 bases between them. In germline, CDR1 is MDHEN, CDR2 SYDVKM. The CDR3 runs to 15 residues. CDR3 coding DNA: TGTGCCAGCAGACCCCCGGGTGGGGGGTACAATGAGCAGTTCTTC. Its translation: CASRPPGGGYNEQFF.

The chain's CDR3 is CASSLGLGLGGYTF. The CDR3, as DNA: TGTGCCAGTAGTTTGGGCCTGGGACTGGGAGGCTACACCTTC. The genes are TRBV19 and TRBJ1-2; tentatively, D is TRBD1 (5 bases). Germline CDR1 reads LNHDA; CDR2 reads SQIVND (reference sequence). V was cut by 5 bases and J by 8 bases, with 18 bases left in between. The CDR3 is made up of 14 amino acids.

The rearrangement joins TRBV3-1 (or the pseudogene TRBV3-2) to TRBJ1-5; possibly TRBD1 for D (5 bases). CDR1 LGHDT and CDR2 YNNKEL come from the germline V gene (reference sequence). V lost 1 base to trimming and J lost 3 bases, with 10 bases between them. This CDR3 spans 15 amino acids. CDR3 region: CASSQGQKFNQPQHF. CDR3 nucleotides: TGTGCCAGCAGCCAAGGACAGAAATTCAATCAGCCCCAGCATTTT.